A selection of T cell receptor beta chains follows, all from one sample in a study of T cells after yellow fever vaccination. TCRdb itself ran the 5' RACE reads through MiXCR, one entry per CDR3 protein. The table has a few hundred thousand distinct CDR3 sequences, approximately 12% seen once; the top ten hold about 3%. This specimen was CD4+ T cells sorted from PBMCs, taken 15 days after the yellow fever booster vaccination. These receptors all stem from a man between 18 and 29 years old who received the YFV17D yellow fever vaccine. CDR3s include the opening cysteine and the closing phenylalanine or tryptophan. A D gene is named only where the DNA matches it firmly. Size values are once, few and many counts, or a class for expanded clones, and some rows have none.

V	D	J	size	DNA	CDR3
TRBV4-1	TRBD2	TRBJ2-5	few	TGCGCCAGCAGCCAAGATCTCACGGCTAGCGGGAGGGGAGAGACCCAGTACTTC	CASSQDLTASGRGETQYF
TRBV9	-	TRBJ1-5	-	TGTGCCAGCAGCGTAGGTCCAGGGGTAGGCCGGCCCCAGCATTTT	CASSVGPGVGRPQHF
TRBV7-2	-	TRBJ1-4	few	TGTGCCAGCAGCTTAGCGCGTTCACTTGGGGCGCGAGAAAAACTGTTTTTT	CASSLARSLGAREKLFF
TRBV5-4	TRBD2	TRBJ2-3	-	TGTGCCAGCAGTCGAGAAGCCGCGGGAGGTACGCAGTATTTT	CASSREAAGGTQYF
TRBV7-2	TRBD2	TRBJ2-2	once	TGTGCCAGCAGAGGGCTAGCGGGGTGGGAGCTGTTTTTT	CASRGLAGWELFF
TRBV12-3/TRBV12-4	-	TRBJ1-1	-	TGTGCCAGTACCCTTGGGACTATGAACACTGAAGCTTTCTTT	CASTLGTMNTEAFF
TRBV6-1	TRBD1	TRBJ1-2	few	TGTGCCAGCAGTGAGGTAGGGGGCTTTGGCTACACCTTC	CASSEVGGFGYTF
TRBV5-6	TRBD1	TRBJ1-2	few	TGTGCCAGCAGCTTCAACAGGGGCCTTGGCTACACCTTC	CASSFNRGLGYTF
TRBV7-9	-	TRBJ1-1	many	TGTGCCAGCAGCTCCCGGATGAGGAACACTGAAGCTTTCTTT	CASSSRMRNTEAFF
TRBV20-1	TRBD1	TRBJ1-2	many	TGCAGTGCTCCTCGACTCGGGTCAGGGGGCGACTATGGCTACACCTTC	CSAPRLGSGGDYGYTF
TRBV5-1	TRBD2	TRBJ2-3	-	TGCGCCAGCAGCCTGCCCGGACTAGCGGGGGATACGCAGTATTTT	CASSLPGLAGDTQYF
TRBV12-3/TRBV12-4	-	TRBJ1-1	-	TGTGCCAGCAGTTTTCAGGCCAAACACACTGAAGCTTTCTTT	CASSFQAKHTEAFF
TRBV7-9	-	TRBJ2-1	-	TGTGCCAGCAGCTTAGCCCGGTTCGGAAGGAATGAGCAGTTCTTC	CASSLARFGRNEQFF
TRBV12-3/TRBV12-4	-	TRBJ2-5	few	TGTGCCACTGCGCCAGCGCGGCTAGAGACCCAGTACTTC	CATAPARLETQYF
TRBV12-3/TRBV12-4	-	TRBJ2-1	-	TGTGCCAGCAGGCCAGATAGCTCCTACAATGAGCAGTTCTTC	CASRPDSSYNEQFF
TRBV6-6	-	TRBJ1-5	-	TGTGCCAGCAGTTACACTCCCGGGGAGGGAGGAATTTCTACAACTAATCAGCCCCAGCATTTT	CASSYTPGEGGISTTNQPQHF
TRBV7-9	TRBD1	TRBJ2-1	-	TGTGCCAGCAGCCCCCGGGACAGGGACCTATTTGGGGGGCAGTTCTTC	CASSPRDRDLFGGQFF
TRBV12-3/TRBV12-4	-	TRBJ2-3	few	TGTGCCAGCAGATACACAGATACGCAGTATTTT	CASRYTDTQYF
TRBV4-2	-	TRBJ2-2	-	TGTGCCAGCAGCCAAGATAGGGGGCGGGGGCCCGGGGAGCTGTTTTTT	CASSQDRGRGPGELFF
TRBV5-1	-	TRBJ1-3	few	TGCGCCAGCAGCTTGGGTTGGGGTCGTGGAAACACCATATATTTT	CASSLGWGRGNTIYF
TRBV5-1	-	TRBJ2-6	many	TGCGCCAGCAGCTTGTTCGGGGCAGCCTTCTCTGGGGCCAACGTCCTGACTTTC	CASSLFGAAFSGANVLTF
TRBV20-1	-	TRBJ2-4	-	TGCAGTGTAAAGGGGGGGCCCAAAAACATTCAGTACTTC	CSVKGGPKNIQYF
TRBV18	-	TRBJ1-1	-	TGTGCCAGCTCACCACCGAGGGGGGCGGCTCAGGACACTGAAGCTTTCTTT	CASSPPRGAAQDTEAFF